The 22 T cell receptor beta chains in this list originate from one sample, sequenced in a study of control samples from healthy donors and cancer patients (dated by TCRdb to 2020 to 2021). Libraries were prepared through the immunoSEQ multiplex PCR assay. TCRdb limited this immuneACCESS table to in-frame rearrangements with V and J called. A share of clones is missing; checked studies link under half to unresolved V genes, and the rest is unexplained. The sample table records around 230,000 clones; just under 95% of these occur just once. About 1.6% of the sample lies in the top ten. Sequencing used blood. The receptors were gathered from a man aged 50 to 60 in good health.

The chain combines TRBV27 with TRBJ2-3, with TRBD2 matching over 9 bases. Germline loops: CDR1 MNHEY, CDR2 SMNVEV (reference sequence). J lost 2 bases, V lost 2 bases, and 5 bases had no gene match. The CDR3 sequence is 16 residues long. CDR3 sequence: CASSLRASGATDTQYF. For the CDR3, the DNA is TGTGCCAGCAGTTTAAGGGCTAGCGGGGCCACAGATACGCAGTATTTT.

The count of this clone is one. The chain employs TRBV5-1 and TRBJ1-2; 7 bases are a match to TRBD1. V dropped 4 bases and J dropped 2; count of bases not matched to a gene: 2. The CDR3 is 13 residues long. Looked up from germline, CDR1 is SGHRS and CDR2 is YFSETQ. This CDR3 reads CASSEQGNYGYTF. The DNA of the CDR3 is TGCGCCAGCAGCGAACAGGGGAACTATGGCTACACCTTC. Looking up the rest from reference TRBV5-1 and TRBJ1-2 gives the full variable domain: KAGVTQTPRYLIKTRGQQVTLSCSPISGHRSVSWYQQTPGQGLQFLFEYFSETQRNKGNFPGRFSGRQFSNSRSEMNVSTLELGDSALYLCASSEQGNYGYTFGSGTRLTVV.

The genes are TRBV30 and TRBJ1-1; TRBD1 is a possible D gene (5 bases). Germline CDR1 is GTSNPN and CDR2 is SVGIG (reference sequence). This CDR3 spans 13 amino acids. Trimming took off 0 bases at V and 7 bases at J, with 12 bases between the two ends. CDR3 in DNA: TGTGCCTGGAGTGTCGGGAAACAGGTTGAAGCTTTCTTT. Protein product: CAWSVGKQVEAFF.

In nucleotides, the CDR3 is TGTGCCAGCTCACGACCCGGGACAGTAACAGAGACCCAGTACTTC. It yields the protein CASSRPGTVTETQYF. V gene TRBV18 combines with J gene TRBJ2-5; 7 bases match TRBD1. Germline V lookup: CDR1 KGHSH, CDR2 LQKENI. The junction had 9 bases not matched to a gene; V was cut back by 4 bases and J by 4 bases. The CDR3 extends over 15 amino acids.

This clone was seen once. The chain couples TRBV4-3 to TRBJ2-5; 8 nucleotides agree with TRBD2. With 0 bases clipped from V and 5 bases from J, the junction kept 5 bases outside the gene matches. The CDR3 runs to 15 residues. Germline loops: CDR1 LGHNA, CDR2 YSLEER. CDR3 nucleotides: TGCGCCAGCAGCCAAGACCGCGGGGGGCACGAGACCCAGTACTTC. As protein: CASSQDRGGHETQYF.

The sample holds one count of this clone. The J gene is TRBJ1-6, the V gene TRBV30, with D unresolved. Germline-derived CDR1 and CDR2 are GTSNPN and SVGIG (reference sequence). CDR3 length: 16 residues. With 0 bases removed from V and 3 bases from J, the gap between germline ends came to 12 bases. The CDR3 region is CAWSVFGALYNSPLHF. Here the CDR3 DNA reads TGTGCCTGGAGTGTATTTGGAGCTCTCTATAATTCACCCCTCCACTTT.

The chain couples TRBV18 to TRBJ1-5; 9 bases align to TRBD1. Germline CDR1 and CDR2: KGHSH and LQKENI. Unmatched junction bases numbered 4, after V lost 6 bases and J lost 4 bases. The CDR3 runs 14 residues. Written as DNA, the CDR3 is TGTGCCAGCTCCCGAGGACAGGGGAATCAGCCCCAGCATTTT. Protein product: CASSRGQGNQPQHF.

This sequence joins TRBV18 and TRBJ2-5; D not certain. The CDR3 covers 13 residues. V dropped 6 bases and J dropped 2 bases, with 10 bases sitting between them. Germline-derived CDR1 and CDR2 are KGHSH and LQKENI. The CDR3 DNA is TGTGCCAGCTCTTGGCGCCTACAAGAGACCCAGTACTTC. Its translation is CASSWRLQETQYF.

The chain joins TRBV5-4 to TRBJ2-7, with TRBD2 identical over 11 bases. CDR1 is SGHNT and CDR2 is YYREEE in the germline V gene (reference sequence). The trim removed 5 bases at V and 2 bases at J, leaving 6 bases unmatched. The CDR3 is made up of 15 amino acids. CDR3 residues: CASRGGLAATYEQYF. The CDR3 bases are TGTGCCAGCAGGGGGGGACTAGCGGCAACCTACGAGCAGTACTTC.

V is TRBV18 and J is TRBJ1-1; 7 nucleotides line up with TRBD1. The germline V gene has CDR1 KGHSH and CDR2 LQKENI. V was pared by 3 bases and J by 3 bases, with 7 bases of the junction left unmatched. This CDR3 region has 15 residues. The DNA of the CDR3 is TGTGCCAGCTCACCCCGCGCAGGGGGTGACACTGAAGCTTTCTTT. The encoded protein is CASSPRAGGDTEAFF. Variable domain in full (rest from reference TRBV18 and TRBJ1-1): NAGVMQNPRHLVRRRGQEARLRCSPMKGHSHVYWYRQLPEEGLKFMVYLQKENIIDESGMPKERFSAEFPKEGPSILRIQQVVRGDSAAYFCASSPRAGGDTEAFFGQGTRLTVV.

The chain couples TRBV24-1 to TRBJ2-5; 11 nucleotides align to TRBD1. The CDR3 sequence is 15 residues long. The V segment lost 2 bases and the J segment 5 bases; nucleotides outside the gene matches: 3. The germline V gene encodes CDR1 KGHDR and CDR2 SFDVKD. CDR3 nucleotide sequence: TGTGCCACCAGTGATTCCGGGACAGGGGGTGAGACCCAGTACTTC. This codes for CATSDSGTGGETQYF.

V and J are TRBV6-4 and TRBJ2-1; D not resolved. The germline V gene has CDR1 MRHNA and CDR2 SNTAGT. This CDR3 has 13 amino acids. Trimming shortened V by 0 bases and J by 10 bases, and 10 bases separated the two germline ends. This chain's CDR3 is CASSDSIGGEQFF. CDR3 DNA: TGTGCCAGCAGTGACTCAATAGGCGGCGAGCAGTTCTTC.

The CDR3 is CASSLPQADEQFF. The CDR3 DNA reads as TGCGCCAGCAGCTTGCCCCAGGCGGATGAGCAGTTCTTC. J is TRBJ2-1 and V is TRBV5-1, with unresolved D. This CDR3 spans 13 amino acids. The germline gives CDR1 SGHRS, CDR2 YFSETQ. The germline V and J ends were trimmed by 1 base and 8 bases, with 10 bases remaining between them.

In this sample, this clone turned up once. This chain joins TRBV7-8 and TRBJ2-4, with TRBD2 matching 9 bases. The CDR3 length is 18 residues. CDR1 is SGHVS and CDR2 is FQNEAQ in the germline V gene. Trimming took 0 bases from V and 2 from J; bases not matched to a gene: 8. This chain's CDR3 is CASSLAPRRGGTKNIQYF. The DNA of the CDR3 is TGTGCCAGCAGCTTAGCTCCCAGGCGGGGGGGGACCAAAAACATTCAGTACTTC.

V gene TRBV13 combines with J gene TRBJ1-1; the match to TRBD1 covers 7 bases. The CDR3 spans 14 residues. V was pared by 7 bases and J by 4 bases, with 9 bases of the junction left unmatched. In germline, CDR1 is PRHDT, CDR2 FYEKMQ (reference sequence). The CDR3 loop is CASIRRGQPTEAFF. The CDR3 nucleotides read TGTGCCAGCATCCGCAGGGGACAGCCCACTGAAGCTTTCTTT.

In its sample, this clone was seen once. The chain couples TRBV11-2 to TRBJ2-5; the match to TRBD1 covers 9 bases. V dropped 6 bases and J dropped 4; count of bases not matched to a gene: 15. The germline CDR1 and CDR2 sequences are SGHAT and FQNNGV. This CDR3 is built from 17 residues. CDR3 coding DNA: TGTGCCAGCAGTTTCGCCTCGGGACAGGGTCGTCGAGAGACCCAGTACTTC. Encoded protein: CASSFASGQGRRETQYF.

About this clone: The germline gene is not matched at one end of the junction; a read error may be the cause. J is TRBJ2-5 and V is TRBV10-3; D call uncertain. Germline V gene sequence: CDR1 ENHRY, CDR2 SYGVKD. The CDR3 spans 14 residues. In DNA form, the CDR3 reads TGTGCCACCAGTTTTAGAACCATCCAAGAGACCCAGTACTTC. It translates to CATSFRTIQETQYF.

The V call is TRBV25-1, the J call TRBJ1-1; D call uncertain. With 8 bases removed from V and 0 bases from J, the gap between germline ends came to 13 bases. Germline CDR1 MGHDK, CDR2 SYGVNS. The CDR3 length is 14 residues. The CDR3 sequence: CASVPKSLNTEAFF. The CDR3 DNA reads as TGTGCCAGCGTCCCCAAATCATTGAACACTGAAGCTTTCTTT. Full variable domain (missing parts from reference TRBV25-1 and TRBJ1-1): EADIYQTPRYLVIGTGKKITLECSQTMGHDKMYWYQQDPGMELHLIHYSYGVNSTEKGDLSSESTVSRIRTEHFPLTLESARPSHTSQYLCASVPKSLNTEAFFGQGTRLTVV.

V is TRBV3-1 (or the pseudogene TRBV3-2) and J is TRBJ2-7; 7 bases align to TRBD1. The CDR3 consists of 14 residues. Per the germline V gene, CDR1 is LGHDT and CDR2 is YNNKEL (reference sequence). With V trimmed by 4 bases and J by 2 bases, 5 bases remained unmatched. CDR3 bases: TGTGCCAGCAGCCCAAACGGACAGGCCTACGAGCAGTACGTC. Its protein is CASSPNGQAYEQYV.

The CDR3: CASSQGTGVNQPQHF. The CDR3 DNA reads TGTGCCAGCAGCCAAGGGACAGGGGTGAATCAGCCCCAGCATTTT. This chain joins TRBV4-2 and TRBJ1-5; 9 bases are shared with TRBD1. Germline V gene lookup returns CDR1 LGHNA and CDR2 YNFKEQ. This CDR3 contains 15 residues. The trim removed 1 base at V and 4 bases at J, leaving 2 bases unmatched.

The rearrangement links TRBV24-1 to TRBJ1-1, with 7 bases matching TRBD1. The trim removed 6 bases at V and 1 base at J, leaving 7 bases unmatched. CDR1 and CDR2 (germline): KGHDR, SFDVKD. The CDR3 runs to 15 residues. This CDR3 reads CATSHPAGGNTEAFF. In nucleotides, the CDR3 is TGTGCCACCAGTCACCCGGCAGGGGGGAACACTGAAGCTTTCTTT.

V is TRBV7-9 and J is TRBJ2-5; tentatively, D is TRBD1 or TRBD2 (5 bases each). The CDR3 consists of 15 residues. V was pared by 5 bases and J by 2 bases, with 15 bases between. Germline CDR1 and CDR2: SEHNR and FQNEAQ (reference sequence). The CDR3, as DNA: TGTGCCAGCAGCGAATCCGGGACCTTACAAGAGACCCAGTACTTC. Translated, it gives CASSESGTLQETQYF.